Listed here is a single T cell receptor beta chain. This entry is derived from a study of blood T cell repertoires in COVID-19. Germline values: CDR1 LGHNA, CDR2 YNFKEQ. The V and J ends lost 4 bases and 0 bases, in that order; junction bases with no gene match: 4. The CDR3 has 15 amino acids. TCRdb's copy holds only in-frame clones and misses some; the assay was immunoSEQ multiplex PCR. The table lists 450,000 or so clones, roughly 87% of them singletons. The TCR was taken from a man aged 18 to 30 who had recovered from COVID-19. Sequencing input: PBMCs or T cells enriched from blood (not recorded which). The V call is TRBV4-2, the J call TRBJ1-1; 8 bases match TRBD1. The CDR3 nucleotides read TGTGCCAGCAGCCGCGGACAGGGAATGAACACTGAAGCTTTCTTT. The encoded protein is CASSRGQGMNTEAFF.